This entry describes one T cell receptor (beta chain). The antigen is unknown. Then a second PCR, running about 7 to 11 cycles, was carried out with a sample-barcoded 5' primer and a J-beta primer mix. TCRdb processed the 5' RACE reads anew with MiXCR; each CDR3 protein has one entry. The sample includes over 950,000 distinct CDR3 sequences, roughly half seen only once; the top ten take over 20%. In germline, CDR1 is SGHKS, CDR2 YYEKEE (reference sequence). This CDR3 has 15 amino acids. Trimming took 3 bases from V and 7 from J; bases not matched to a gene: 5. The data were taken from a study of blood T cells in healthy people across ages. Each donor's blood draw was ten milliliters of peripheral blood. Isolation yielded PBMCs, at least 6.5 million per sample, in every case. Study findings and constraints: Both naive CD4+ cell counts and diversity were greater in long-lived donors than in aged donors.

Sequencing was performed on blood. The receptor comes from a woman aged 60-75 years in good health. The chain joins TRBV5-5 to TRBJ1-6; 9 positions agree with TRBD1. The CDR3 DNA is TGTGCCAGCAGCTGGGGGACAGGGTGGAATTCACCCCTCCACTTT. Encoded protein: CASSWGTGWNSPLHF.